This T cell receptor beta chain was identified during a study of Ad26.COV2.S vaccination and SARS-CoV-2 variants (dated by TCRdb to about 2021). At the level of the whole study: Donors in the vaccine arm were drawn from COV1001, a phase I-IIa trial of Ad26.COV2.S in healthy adults that was multicentre, randomized, double-blind and placebo-controlled. Investigators remained blinded to trial group allocation during experiments and outcome assessment. A total of approximately 30 samples were included in the TCR-sequenced set, comprising around 19 Ad26.COV2.S vaccine recipients, 5 placebo recipients and 8 SARS-CoV-2 convalescent individuals. TCRbeta repertoire sequencing was used to assess the specificity and breadth of SARS-CoV-2-reactive T cell receptors after Ad26.COV2.S vaccination. Trial participants were randomized into five groups of five: low-dose or high-dose Ad26.COV2.S given once or twice, or placebo on both occasions. Ad26.COV2.S was administered intramuscularly at a dose of 5x10^10 or 1x10^11 viral particles, either as one shot or as two shots given 56 days apart. The full study reports these points: Substantial breadth of spike-specific CD8+ and CD4+ T cell responses was reported after vaccination. Compared with placebo recipients, Ad26.COV2.S recipients showed higher spike-specific TCR breadth (P = 0.0014). It was noted by the authors that total T cell responses may have been underestimated by the TCR breadth and depth analyses. Comparable non-spike TCR breadth was observed between vaccine and placebo recipients, consistent with only spike being contained in the vaccine. The study was not powered for comparison of responses between vaccine doses or regimens.

CDR1 is given as MDHEN and CDR2 as SYDVKM, both from the germline V gene. CDR3 length: 13 amino acids, cysteine to phenylalanine. The CDR3 DNA has 39 bases and is translated from base 1. V loses 2 bases, J loses 3 bases, and the germline ends lie 7 bases apart. Comments on this clone: This receptor's antigen is unknown. Base qualities are missing; no much larger clone stands one base away.

The immunoSEQ Assay was used to sequence TCRbeta CDR3 regions. After extraction, genomic DNA underwent amplification by bias-controlled multiplex PCR, followed by high-throughput sequencing. As for the authors' bioinformatics: To quantify the absolute abundance of every unique TCRbeta CDR3 region, sequences were collapsed and filtered. T cell fraction was estimated by normalization of TCRbeta template counts to usable DNA, with usable DNA being measured through amplification of reference genes present in all nucleated cells. Repertoire TCRs were annotated as SARS-CoV-2-specific when V gene, CDR3 amino acid sequence and J gene were exactly matched to a known reactive TCR set. The reference SARS-CoV-2 TCR set was derived from MIRA and filtered for enrichment in COVID-19-positive ImmuneCODE repertoires, a step that removed public or cross-reactive TCRs. Using the MIRA antigens, annotated TCRs were further analysed by specific ORF or by position within an ORF. Depth was the summed frequency of annotated unique rearrangements, while breadth was defined as annotated unique rearrangements over total unique productive rearrangements. Group comparisons of TCR breadth used two-sided Wilcoxon rank-sum tests. TCRdb obtained this table from immuneACCESS and retained in-frame rearrangements with V and J assigned. These tables miss some clones; where compared with another copy, unresolved V genes account for less than half of the shortfall, and the remainder is unexplained. V and J calls and clone size are as listed in that table; D and trimming were resolved from the DNA. The sample table holds some 460,000 clones, of which nearly 90% were seen once. 1.5% to 2% of the sample rests with the top ten.

What this sample's treatment or condition label stands for: some 20 received Ad26.COV2.S at low or high dose, single or two shots; five or six received placebo; per-sample allocation not given. Repertoires of vaccine and placebo recipients were sequenced from samples collected on day 63 after the first injection. Cohort 1b enrolled 25 adults aged 18-55 years at a single site in Boston, USA, between 29 July and 7 August 2020. Ad26.COV2.S was a replication-incompetent adenovirus type 26 vector expressing a prefusion-stabilized SARS-CoV-2 spike protein from the original Wuhan strain. The clonotype originates from a person between 18 and 65 years old who received the Ad26.COV2.S COVID-19 vaccine or a placebo. The rearranged chain carries TRBV28 and TRBJ1-2, with the D gene not confidently named. This specimen was peripheral blood, taken in a trial of Ad26.COV2.S vaccine versus placebo. The base sequence is TGTGCCAGCAGTTTAGGCGTCTACTATGGCTACACCTTC. This codes for CASSLGVYYGYTF.